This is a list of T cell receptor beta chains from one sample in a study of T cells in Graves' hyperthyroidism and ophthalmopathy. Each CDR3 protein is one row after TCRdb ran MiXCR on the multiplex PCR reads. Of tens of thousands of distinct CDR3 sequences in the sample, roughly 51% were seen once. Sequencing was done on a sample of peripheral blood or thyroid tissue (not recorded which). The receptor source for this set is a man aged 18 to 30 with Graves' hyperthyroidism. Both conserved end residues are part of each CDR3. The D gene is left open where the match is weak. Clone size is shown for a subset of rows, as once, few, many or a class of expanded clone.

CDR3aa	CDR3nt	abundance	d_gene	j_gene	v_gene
CASSRRNRGPTDPPHYEQYF	TGTGCCAGCAGCCGACGTAACAGGGGCCCCACAGATCCCCCCCATTACGAGCAGTACTTC	NA	TRBD1	TRBJ2-7	TRBV2
CASSLMGGHQPQHF	TGTGCCAGCAGCTTGATGGGGGGCCATCAGCCCCAGCATTTT	NA	NA	TRBJ1-5	TRBV7-2
CASSPSVGANVLTF	TGTGCCAGCAGCCCCTCTGTGGGGGCCAACGTCCTGACTTTC	many	NA	TRBJ2-6	TRBV12-3/TRBV12-4
CSARTQGAVNTGELFF	TGCAGTGCCAGGACCCAAGGAGCGGTTAACACCGGGGAGCTGTTTTTT	many	NA	TRBJ2-2	TRBV20-1
CASSFRSTQPYEQYF	TGCGCCAGCAGCTTCCGGAGCACGCAACCGTACGAGCAGTACTTC	many	NA	TRBJ2-7	TRBV5-1
CASSLVGIPYEQYF	TGTGCCAGCAGCTTGGTAGGAATTCCCTACGAGCAGTACTTC	many	NA	TRBJ2-7	TRBV5-6
CSAQGLPSQETQYF	TGCAGTGCACAGGGACTGCCTTCTCAAGAGACCCAGTACTTC	NA	NA	TRBJ2-5	TRBV20-1
CASTTLALDTQYF	TGTGCCAGCACCACCCTAGCCTTGGATACGCAGTATTTT	many	NA	TRBJ2-3	TRBV12-3/TRBV12-4
CGAYRDRGCEQYF	TGCGGTGCTTACCGGGACAGGGGTTGCGAGCAGTACTTC	NA	TRBD1	TRBJ2-7	TRBV20-1
CAIRQGVGSPLHF	TGTGCCATCCGGCAGGGGGTCGGTTCACCCCTCCACTTT	NA	TRBD1	TRBJ1-6	TRBV10-3
CASSQDRDGQPQHF	TGCGCCAGCAGCCAAGACAGGGACGGGCAGCCCCAGCATTTT	many	NA	TRBJ1-5	TRBV4-3
CASKDSTTQGLNYGYTF	TGTGCCAGTAAAGACTCGACAACGCAGGGATTAAACTATGGCTACACCTTC	NA	NA	TRBJ1-2	TRBV19
CSAIRDSSSPLHF	TGCAGTGCCATACGGGACAGCTCTTCACCCCTCCACTTT	NA	TRBD1	TRBJ1-6	TRBV20-1
CASSLGDSSYEQYF	TGTGCCAGCAGCTTAGGGGACAGCTCCTACGAGCAGTACTTC	NA	TRBD1	TRBJ2-7	TRBV7-6
CSLGGGTLSYEQYF	TGCAGCCTCGGGGGGGGCACCCTCTCCTACGAGCAGTACTTC	NA	TRBD2	TRBJ2-7	TRBV20-1
CSASREGGDSPLHF	TGCAGTGCTAGTCGAGAAGGGGGCGACTCACCCCTCCACTTT	NA	TRBD1	TRBJ1-6	TRBV20-1
CASSSPPGGWGVGANVLTF	TGTGCCAGCAGCTCCCCTCCAGGGGGCTGGGGAGTTGGGGCCAACGTCCTGACTTTC	many	TRBD1	TRBJ2-6	TRBV7-2
CSVDAGGSPIREQYF	TGCAGCGTTGACGCAGGGGGATCCCCTATACGGGAGCAGTACTTC	NA	TRBD1	TRBJ2-7	TRBV29-1
CASSGSGTAQETQYF	TGTGCCAGCAGTGGTTCCGGGACAGCTCAAGAGACCCAGTACTTC	NA	TRBD1	TRBJ2-5	TRBV7-9
CAISETDATNEAFF	TGTGCCATCAGTGAGACGGACGCAACTAATGAAGCTTTCTTT	NA	NA	TRBJ1-1	TRBV10-3